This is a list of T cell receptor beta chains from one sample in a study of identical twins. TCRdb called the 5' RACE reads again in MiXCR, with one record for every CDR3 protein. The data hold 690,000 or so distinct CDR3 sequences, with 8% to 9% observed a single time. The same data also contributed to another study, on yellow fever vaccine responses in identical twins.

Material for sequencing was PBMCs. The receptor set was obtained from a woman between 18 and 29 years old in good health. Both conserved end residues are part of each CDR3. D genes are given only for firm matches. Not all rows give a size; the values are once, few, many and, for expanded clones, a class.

CSATGGSSYNEQFF	TGCAGTGCTACGGGCGGGAGCTCCTACAATGAGCAGTTCTTC	TRBV20-1	TRBJ2-1	TRBD2	.
CSASTRANTGELFF	TGCAGTGCTAGCACTAGAGCGAACACCGGGGAGCTGTTTTTT	TRBV20-1	TRBJ2-2	.	many
CASSARTLPNEQFF	TGTGCCAGCAGCGCCCGAACTCTACCCAATGAGCAGTTCTTC	TRBV7-9	TRBJ2-1	.	.
CASSLGTPYSYEQYF	TGTGCCAGCAGCTTAGGGACTCCATACTCCTACGAGCAGTACTTC	TRBV7-9	TRBJ2-7	.	many
CSAPRGLAYEQYF	TGCAGTGCTCCCAGGGGGCTGGCCTACGAGCAGTACTTC	TRBV20-1	TRBJ2-7	TRBD1	many
CASSHWDRGAQETQYF	TGTGCCAGCAGCCACTGGGACAGGGGGGCACAAGAGACCCAGTACTTC	TRBV3-1	TRBJ2-5	TRBD1	many
CASSSDRGGEQYF	TGTGCCAGCAGTTCGGACAGGGGAGGCGAGCAGTACTTC	TRBV6-5	TRBJ2-7	TRBD1	many
CASSPSHGSSYNSPLHF	TGTGCCAGCAGTCCCTCCCACGGGAGCTCCTATAATTCACCCCTCCACTTT	TRBV27	TRBJ1-6	.	.
CAILAGGLANEQFF	TGTGCCATCTTAGCGGGGGGTCTTGCCAATGAGCAGTTCTTC	TRBV28	TRBJ2-1	TRBD2	few
CATSDLAGENEQFF	TGTGCCACCAGTGATCTGGCCGGGGAAAATGAGCAGTTCTTC	TRBV24-1	TRBJ2-1	.	many
CASSQARLAGDNEQFF	TGCGCCAGCAGCCAAGCCAGGCTAGCGGGGGACAATGAGCAGTTCTTC	TRBV4-3	TRBJ2-1	TRBD2	many
CASSFGGEYQETQYF	TGTGCCAGCAGCTTCGGCGGGGAGTACCAAGAGACCCAGTACTTC	TRBV7-9	TRBJ2-5	.	many
CASSLRRLPSDNEQFF	TGTGCCAGCAGTTTAAGGAGGCTACCGTCCGACAATGAGCAGTTCTTC	TRBV27	TRBJ2-1	.	few
CASRSNSNTGELFF	TGCGCCAGCAGAAGTAATAGTAACACCGGGGAGCTGTTTTTT	TRBV5-1	TRBJ2-2	.	many
CASSQQDRGVLYGYTF	TGTGCCAGCAGCCAGCAGGACAGGGGAGTCCTCTATGGCTACACCTTC	TRBV7-9	TRBJ1-2	TRBD1	few
CASSLESHPFHEQYF	TGTGCCAGCAGCTTAGAGTCGCACCCTTTCCACGAGCAGTACTTC	TRBV7-2	TRBJ2-7	.	.
CASSFSGRNEKLFF	TGTGCCAGCAGTTTTTCAGGCAGAAATGAAAAACTGTTTTTT	TRBV12-3/TRBV12-4	TRBJ1-4	.	many
CASSPQRGVIETQYF	TGTGCCAGCAGCCCGCAGCGGGGTGTTATAGAGACCCAGTACTTC	TRBV7-9	TRBJ2-5	TRBD2	many
CASSGQGLYNEQFF	TGTGCCAGCAGCGGACAAGGGCTCTACAATGAGCAGTTCTTC	TRBV6-2/TRBV6-3	TRBJ2-1	.	many
CSATNPRLGHNEQFF	TGCAGTGCTACAAACCCCCGACTAGGCCACAATGAGCAGTTCTTC	TRBV20-1	TRBJ2-1	.	.
CSVPGRRQGHGYTF	TGCAGCGTCCCCGGCCGGAGGCAGGGCCATGGCTACACCTTC	TRBV29-1	TRBJ1-2	.	many
CASSRDDGDRFYEQYF	TGCGCCAGCAGCCGCGATGATGGGGACAGATTCTACGAGCAGTACTTC	TRBV5-1	TRBJ2-7	TRBD1	.
CASSRQGRTNEKLFF	TGTGCCAGCAGCCGACAGGGACGAACTAATGAAAAACTGTTTTTT	TRBV12-3/TRBV12-4	TRBJ1-4	TRBD1	many
CASSLGDRKTQYF	TGTGCCAGCAGCTTAGGGGACAGGAAGACCCAGTACTTC	TRBV7-2	TRBJ2-5	TRBD1	many
CSVDFLSGNTIYF	TGCAGCGTTGATTTCCTGTCTGGAAACACCATATATTTT	TRBV29-1	TRBJ1-3	.	.
CASSFEEGNIQYF	TGTGCCAGCAGTTTTGAGGAGGGGAACATTCAGTACTTC	TRBV12-3/TRBV12-4	TRBJ2-4	.	many
CASLSSGSRETQYF	TGTGCCAGCCTCTCTTCGGGGTCCAGAGAGACCCAGTACTTC	TRBV28	TRBJ2-5	.	few
CASSPGSGGSSYEQYF	TGCGCCAGCAGCCCCGGCTCGGGAGGGAGCTCCTACGAGCAGTACTTC	TRBV5-1	TRBJ2-7	TRBD2	.
CSAIGVTGNMNTEAFF	TGCAGTGCTATTGGGGTGACAGGAAATATGAACACTGAAGCTTTCTTT	TRBV20-1	TRBJ1-1	.	few
CSASSRGPNEQYF	TGCAGTGCTTCCTCTAGGGGACCTAACGAGCAGTACTTC	TRBV20-1	TRBJ2-7	.	few
CSARDLNEKLFF	TGCAGTGCTCGGGACCTAAATGAAAAACTGTTTTTT	TRBV20-1	TRBJ1-4	.	many
CAISELAGSYNEQFF	TGTGCCATCAGTGAACTAGCGGGGTCCTACAATGAGCAGTTCTTC	TRBV10-3	TRBJ2-1	TRBD2	many
CASSWGTGVDEKLFF	TGTGCCAGCAGCTGGGGGACAGGGGTAGATGAAAAACTGTTTTTT	TRBV7-8	TRBJ1-4	TRBD1	.
CASGNTLYEQYF	TGTGCTAGTGGAAATACCCTATACGAGCAGTACTTC	TRBV12-5	TRBJ2-7	.	few
CSVPRPLGQETQYF	TGCAGCGTCCCCCGACCGCTAGGGCAAGAGACCCAGTACTTC	TRBV29-1	TRBJ2-5	.	few
CASSPGTGENEQFF	TGTGCCAGCTCGCCCGGGACAGGGGAGAATGAGCAGTTCTTC	TRBV18	TRBJ2-1	TRBD1	.
CASSLDRPYTDTQYF	TGCGCCAGCAGCTTGGATAGGCCTTACACAGATACGCAGTATTTT	TRBV5-1	TRBJ2-3	.	many
CASAMSSYNEQFF	TGTGCCAGTGCGATGAGCTCCTACAATGAGCAGTTCTTC	TRBV9	TRBJ2-1	.	few
CASSSTGAGAKNIQYF	TGTGCCAGCAGTTCGACAGGGGCTGGGGCCAAAAACATTCAGTACTTC	TRBV6-5	TRBJ2-4	TRBD1	few
CASSMGQTYGYTF	TGTGCCAGCAGTATGGGACAGACCTATGGCTACACCTTC	TRBV12-3/TRBV12-4	TRBJ1-2	TRBD1	.
CSARLHLDSTYEQYF	TGCAGTGCTAGACTACACCTCGACAGTACCTACGAGCAGTACTTC	TRBV20-1	TRBJ2-7	.	.
CASSSSGGSTGELFF	TGTGCCAGCAGTTCTAGCGGGGGAAGCACCGGGGAGCTGTTTTTT	TRBV12-3/TRBV12-4	TRBJ2-2	TRBD2	many
CASAAGGNTGELFF	TGTGCCAGCGCTGCAGGGGGTAACACCGGGGAGCTGTTTTTT	TRBV6-1	TRBJ2-2	TRBD1	.
CASSSGTGLDNEQFF	TGTGCCAGCAGTTCCGGGACAGGTTTGGACAATGAGCAGTTCTTC	TRBV6-5	TRBJ2-1	TRBD1	few
CASSQDLSGLGAYEQYF	TGCGCCAGCAGCCAAGATTTGTCGGGGCTGGGTGCCTACGAGCAGTACTTC	TRBV4-3	TRBJ2-7	.	few
CSAMPGVETQYF	TGCAGTGCTATGCCCGGGGTGGAGACCCAGTACTTC	TRBV20-1	TRBJ2-5	.	few
CASGGQGRLVQPQHF	TGTGCCAGTGGCGGACAGGGAAGGTTGGTTCAGCCCCAGCATTTT	TRBV28	TRBJ1-5	TRBD1	few
CASSHQGGVNEQFF	TGTGCCAGCAGTCACCAGGGAGGTGTCAATGAGCAGTTCTTC	TRBV6-2/TRBV6-3	TRBJ2-1	.	.
CASKLKGTVNTGELFF	TGTGCCAGCAAACTTAAAGGGACCGTTAACACCGGGGAGCTGTTTTTT	TRBV28	TRBJ2-2	.	once
CASSNRTAGGTDTQYF	TGTGCCAGCAGCAACAGGACAGCGGGGGGCACAGATACGCAGTATTTT	TRBV11-2	TRBJ2-3	TRBD2	few
CASSYSAGDQPQHF	TGTGCCAGCAGTTACTCGGCTGGGGATCAGCCCCAGCATTTT	TRBV6-5	TRBJ1-5	.	many
CASSHAGQGLKYEQYF	TGTGCCAGCAGCCATGCTGGACAGGGTTTGAAGTACGAGCAGTACTTC	TRBV4-2	TRBJ2-7	TRBD1	.
CASSQDGAGHKNIQYF	TGTGCCAGCAGCCAAGACGGCGCGGGGCACAAAAACATTCAGTACTTC	TRBV4-2	TRBJ2-4	.	few
CASSDPDRGYGYTF	TGTGCCAGCAGTGATCCGGACAGGGGCTATGGCTACACCTTC	TRBV2	TRBJ1-2	TRBD1	few
CASSGYRDRGTGELFF	TGTGCCAGCAGCGGTTACCGGGACAGGGGGACCGGGGAGCTGTTTTTT	TRBV7-9	TRBJ2-2	TRBD1	.